Shown below are 13 T cell receptor beta chains from a single sample sequenced in a study of cytomegalovirus exposure and HLA in healthy donors. 13 Jbeta primers and 60 Vbeta primers were used for the PCR. The table came from immunoSEQ multiplex PCR; TCRdb's copy has only in-frame clones and leaves some out. This sample carries around 150,000 clones, around 75% of them seen once, and the ten largest clones take roughly 7.8%. Sequenced material: PBMCs. The receptors were sampled from a middle-aged woman in good health and CMV-seropositive.

The gene calls are TRBV5-6 and TRBJ2-1; TRBD2 matches at 14 bases. The CDR3 length is 15 residues. CDR1 is SGHDT, CDR2 YYEEEE, per germline. V trimming: 2 bases; J trimming: 9 bases; junction bases outside the gene matches: 4. CDR3 DNA: TGTGCCAGCAGCTTCTGGACTAGCGGGAGGTTTGAGCAGTTCTTC. Translated: CASSFWTSGRFEQFF.

The chain carries TRBV6-5 and TRBJ1-2; D is unresolved. The ends were cut back, 2 bases at V and 0 bases at J, with 7 bases in the middle. CDR1 is MNHEY and CDR2 is SVGAGI in the germline V gene. CDR3 length equals 14 residues. The CDR3 sequence: CASSYKGANYGYTF. The CDR3 coding sequence is TGTGCCAGCAGTTACAAGGGAGCTAACTATGGCTACACCTTC.

Only a few counts were recorded for this clone. J is TRBJ2-7 and V is TRBV9; TRBD2 agrees at 11 bases. Trimming at V came to 0 bases and at J to 2 bases, leaving 4 bases not matched to a gene. CDR1 and CDR2 from the germline V gene are SGDLS and YYNGEE. CDR3 length: 16 residues. The CDR3 protein is CASSVGLAGPPYEQYF. The CDR3, as DNA: TGTGCCAGCAGCGTAGGACTAGCGGGACCACCCTACGAGCAGTACTTC. Together with reference TRBV9 and TRBJ2-7, the CDR3 gives the full variable domain: DSGVTQTPKHLITATGQRVTLRCSPRSGDLSVYWYQQSLDQGLQFLIQYYNGEERAKGNILERFSAQQFPDLHSELNLSSLELGDSALYFCASSVGLAGPPYEQYFGPGTRLTVT.

Comments on this clone: A junction boundary mismatches the germline segment, possibly from a read error. The chain uses TRBV7-9 and TRBJ1-2; 7 bases fit TRBD1. Germline V lookup: CDR1 SEHNR, CDR2 FQNEAQ (reference sequence). This CDR3 contains 15 residues. The CDR3 DNA sequence: TGTTCCAGCAGCTTAGAGGCAGGGGGGAGCTATGGCTACACCTTC. Translated: CSSSLEAGGSYGYTF. The whole variable domain, remainder taken from reference TRBV7-9 and TRBJ1-2, is DTGVSQNPRHKITKRGQNVTFRCDPISEHNRLYWYRQTLGQGPEFLTYFQNEAQLEKSRLLSDRFSAERPKGSFSTLEIQRTEQGDSAMYLCSSSLEAGGSYGYTFGSGTRLTVV.

The gene calls are TRBV6-5 and TRBJ1-6, with 9 bases aligning to TRBD1. This CDR3 is built from 15 residues. Germline CDR1 is MNHEY and CDR2 is SVGAGI. Trimming removed 5 bases from V and 7 bases from J; junction bases left unmatched: 6. The CDR3 protein is CASSPWTGDNSPLHF. The CDR3 nucleotides are TGTGCCAGCAGTCCGTGGACAGGGGACAATTCACCCCTCCACTTT.

This clone was seen a single time. V usage is TRBV4-1 and J usage is TRBJ2-3, with a possible D match to TRBD2 (6 bases). Germline CDR1 MGHRA, CDR2 YSYEKL. The CDR3 loop spans 20 amino acids. Trimming removed 3 bases at V and 0 bases at J, with 25 bases between. The CDR3: CASSHTPWTTDGRSTDTQYF. For the CDR3, the DNA is TGCGCCAGCAGCCACACCCCTTGGACTACGGATGGGCGGAGCACAGATACGCAGTATTTT.

The rearrangement links TRBV11-2 to TRBJ2-1, with 9 bases identical to TRBD1. The CDR3 consists of 14 residues. V dropped 4 bases and J dropped 7; count of bases not matched to a gene: 5. Looked up from germline, CDR1 is SGHAT and CDR2 is FQNNGV. CDR3 in amino acids: CASSWGQGLNEQFF. The CDR3 region has the DNA TGTGCCAGCAGCTGGGGACAGGGTTTGAATGAGCAGTTCTTC.

This sequence joins TRBV7-2 and TRBJ2-1; 10 bases map to TRBD2. This CDR3 comprises 15 residues. J was trimmed by 6 bases and V by 6 bases; bases with no gene match: 8. Per germline, CDR1 SGHTA and CDR2 FQGNSA. In DNA, the CDR3 is TGTGCCAGCAGTTTGGGGACTAGCGTGACCAATGAGCAGTTCTTC. It specifies CASSLGTSVTNEQFF.

V usage is TRBV2 and J usage is TRBJ1-2; 9 bases are a match to TRBD1. The germline V gene has CDR1 SNHLY and CDR2 FYNNEI. The CDR3 extends over 13 amino acids. V dropped 11 bases and J dropped 6; count of bases not matched to a gene: 10. The CDR3 nucleotides are TGTGCCCTACCTCGGGGACAGGGCAATGGCTACACCTTC. This gives the protein CALPRGQGNGYTF.

The rearrangement uses TRBV7-2 and TRBJ2-7; 7 nucleotides align to TRBD2. The CDR3 totals 15 residues. Germline V gene sequence: CDR1 SGHTA, CDR2 FQGNSA. The V gene end was trimmed by 5 bases and the J gene end by 6 bases; junction bases not matched to a gene: 13. In nucleotides, the CDR3 is TGTGCCAGCAGCACCCGCGCGGGAGTAATGGGCGAGCAGTACTTC. It encodes CASSTRAGVMGEQYF.

The chain joins TRBV7-3 to TRBJ2-3, with unresolved D. The CDR3 has 14 amino acids. V was cut by 5 bases and J by 0 bases, with 9 bases left in between. Germline loops: CDR1 SGHTA, CDR2 FQGTGA. CDR3 nucleotide sequence: TGTGCCAGCAGCCCAAGCCATAGCACAGATACGCAGTATTTT. Translation: CASSPSHSTDTQYF.

The V and J genes are TRBV5-1 and TRBJ2-3; D is unresolved. Germline V gene data show CDR1 as SGHRS and CDR2 as YFSETQ. The germline V and J ends were trimmed by 4 bases and 1 base, with 10 bases remaining between them. The CDR3 consists of 14 residues. As DNA, the CDR3 is TGCGCCAGCAGCCCGAGACGGGGCACAGATACGCAGTATTTT. Its protein is CASSPRRGTDTQYF.

The chain employs TRBV2 and TRBJ1-5, with a possible D match to TRBD1 (6 bases). The length of the CDR3 is 15 residues. The germline V and J ends were trimmed by 5 bases and 2 bases, with 13 bases remaining between them. Germline assignment: CDR1 SNHLY and CDR2 FYNNEI. Written as DNA, the CDR3 is TGTGCCAGCAGTAAGGGGGGGCGCGGCAATCAGCCCCAGCATTTT. It yields the protein CASSKGGRGNQPQHF.